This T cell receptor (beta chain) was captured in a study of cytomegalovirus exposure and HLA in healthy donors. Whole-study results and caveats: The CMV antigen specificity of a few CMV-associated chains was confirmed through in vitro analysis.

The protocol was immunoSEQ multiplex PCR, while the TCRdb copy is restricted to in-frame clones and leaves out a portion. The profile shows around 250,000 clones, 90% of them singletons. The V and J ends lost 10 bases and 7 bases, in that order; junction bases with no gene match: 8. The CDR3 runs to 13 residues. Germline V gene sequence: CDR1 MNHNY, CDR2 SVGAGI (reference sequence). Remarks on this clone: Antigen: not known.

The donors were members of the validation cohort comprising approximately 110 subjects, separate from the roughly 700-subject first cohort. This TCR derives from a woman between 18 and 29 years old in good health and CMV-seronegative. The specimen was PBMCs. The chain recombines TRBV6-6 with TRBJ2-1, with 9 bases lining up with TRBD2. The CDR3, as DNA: TGTGCCATCGCGGGGGGGGCCTGGAATGAGCAGTTCTTC. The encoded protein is CAIAGGAWNEQFF.